A selection of T cell receptor beta chains follows, all from one sample in a study of T cell responses to AZD1222 COVID-19 vaccine. Some clones are missing from TCRdb's copy, which holds only in-frame ones; the method was immunoSEQ multiplex PCR. Here the sample spans approximately 94,000 clones, approximately 87% being singletons. Here the sequenced sample was peripheral blood, taken on day 0 of AZD1222 vaccination. These receptors all stem from an adult in good health. The CDR3 runs from the conserved cysteine through the conserved F or W. A D gene is named only where the DNA matches it firmly. Not every row has a clone size; where given, it reads once, few, many or a size class.

>TRBJ2-7|15|TRBD2|.|TRBV7-2
TGTGCCAGCAGCTTAGTGGCTAGCGGGGCCTACGAGCAGTACTTC
CASSLVASGAYEQYF
>TRBJ1-1|14|.|.|TRBV3-1/TRBV3-2
TGTGCCAGCAGCCAAGCTGAAGGAGTTTTCGCAGCTTTCTTT
CASSQAEGVFAAFF
>TRBJ1-4|16|.|.|TRBV5-1
TGCGCCAGCAGCTTGAGCAATCGGGGGTCTAATGAAAAACTGTTTTTT
CASSLSNRGSNEKLFF
>TRBJ2-7|16|.|.|TRBV6-5
TGTGCCAGCAGTTACGGGGTAGGGGGGCAGGGGCGCGAGCAGTACTTC
CASSYGVGGQGREQYF
>TRBJ1-1|16|TRBD1|.|TRBV19
TGTGCCAGTAGTATAAGGCAGGGGGCCGAAGGCACTGAAGCTTTCTTT
CASSIRQGAEGTEAFF
>TRBJ1-4|12|.|.|TRBV7-2
TGTGCCAGCAGCTTACAGGACAGAAAACTGTTTTTT
CASSLQDRKLFF
>TRBJ2-3|19|TRBD2|.|TRBV9
TGTGCCAGCAGCGACGGGATTTTAGCGGGGGGAACTCCCACAGATACGCAGTATTTT
CASSDGILAGGTPTDTQYF
>TRBJ2-7|16|.|.|TRBV11-3
TGTGCCAGCAGCTTAGTGGCCGGGCTTAATGTCCACGAGCAGTACTTC
CASSLVAGLNVHEQYF
>TRBJ1-1|13|.|.|TRBV13
TGTGCCAGCAGCTTAGGCGCGAACACTGAAGCTTTCTTT
CASSLGANTEAFF
>TRBJ2-3|16|.|.|TRBV5-1
TGCGCCAGCAGCCTGGGCGGGGTTACTAGCACAGATACGCAGTATTTT
CASSLGGVTSTDTQYF
>TRBJ1-1|12|.|.|TRBV10-1
TGCGCCAGCAGGCCCATTTCTGGGTCGGCTTTCTTT
CASRPISGSAFF
>TRBJ1-2|14|.|few|TRBV10-3
TGTGCCATCAGTCCCGGACTTCCCTTGGATGGCTACACCTTC
CAISPGLPLDGYTF
>TRBJ2-2|16|.|few|TRBV5-1
TGCGCCAGCAGCTTGGTTCGGGGACCGAACACCGGGGAGCTGTTTTTT
CASSLVRGPNTGELFF
>TRBJ2-7|13|.|.|TRBV18
TGTGCCAGCTCACCACCGGGCGTGAAGGAGCAGTACTTC
CASSPPGVKEQYF
>TRBJ2-7|13|TRBD1|.|TRBV15
TGTGCCACCAGCAACCAGGGGGAGTACGAGCAGTACTTC
CATSNQGEYEQYF
>TRBJ1-1|18|.|few|TRBV19
TGTGCCAGTAGGGTCCGGGATTGGAGGGCAATGATGAACACTGAAGCTTTCTTT
CASRVRDWRAMMNTEAFF
>TRBJ1-1|13|.|few|TRBV7-9
TGTGCCAGCAGCCCTCAGGGCGCGGCTGAAGCTTTCTTT
CASSPQGAAEAFF
>TRBJ1-1|12|TRBD1|few|TRBV29-1
TGCAGCGTGGACAGGCGGGACACTGAAGCTTTCTTT
CSVDRRDTEAFF
>TRBJ2-7|14|TRBD2|once|TRBV11-2
TGTGCCAGCAGGCAGCTAGCGGACTCCTACGAGCAGTACTTC
CASRQLADSYEQYF
>TRBJ2-3|16|TRBD2|once|TRBV5-4
TGTGCCAGCAGCTCAGCGGGGGGGCCGGGCACAGATACGCAGTATTTT
CASSSAGGPGTDTQYF
>TRBJ1-2|15|TRBD1|.|TRBV7-3
TGTGCCAGCAGCCCCCGGTCGGGACAGAACTATGGCTACACCTTC
CASSPRSGQNYGYTF
>TRBJ1-5|18|.|.|TRBV6-2/TRBV6-3
TGTGCCAGCAGTTATCGTGATGGGACGAGGTATGGGTATCAGCCCCAGCATTTT
CASSYRDGTRYGYQPQHF
>TRBJ2-5|18|TRBD2|.|TRBV27
TGTGCCAGCAGTTTATCGACACGACTAGCGGGCACACAAGAGACCCAGTACTTC
CASSLSTRLAGTQETQYF
>TRBJ2-2|14|.|.|TRBV9
TGTGCCAGCAGCGTAGATGGGCAGACCGGGGAGCTGTTTTTT
CASSVDGQTGELFF
>TRBJ2-3|13|.|few|TRBV29-1
TGCAGCGTTGAAGGTCGGGTAGCAGATACGCAGTATTTT
CSVEGRVADTQYF
>TRBJ2-2|12|.|.|TRBV10-3
TGTGCCATCAGTGAGGTCAGTGGGGAGCTGTTTTTT
CAISEVSGELFF
>TRBJ1-2|14|TRBD1|.|TRBV11-2
TGTGCCAGCAGCTTCGGGACAGGGGGCGGGGGCTACACCTTC
CASSFGTGGGGYTF
>TRBJ2-3|17|TRBD2|.|TRBV3-1/TRBV3-2
TGTGCCAGCAGCCGGCCTCTGGCGGGGGGGGGCACAGATACGCAGTATTTT
CASSRPLAGGGTDTQYF
>TRBJ2-5|14|.|.|TRBV4-2
TGTGCCAGCAGCCAAGACTCCTCTCAGGAGACCCAGTACTTC
CASSQDSSQETQYF
>TRBJ2-2|15|TRBD1|.|TRBV9
TGTGCCAGCAGCGAGACCCGGGACAGTTTCGGGGAGCTGTTTTTT
CASSETRDSFGELFF
>TRBJ2-7|16|.|.|TRBV4-1
TGCGCCAGCAGCTCGATTTTTAGCGGAGACTCCTACGAGCAGTACTTC
CASSSIFSGDSYEQYF
>TRBJ1-2|11|.|.|TRBV27
TGTGCCACGGGAGCTAACTATGGCTACACCTTC
CATGANYGYTF
>TRBJ1-3|15|.|few|TRBV19
TGTGCCAGTAGTATGACCGGCCTCTCTGGAAACACCATATATTTT
CASSMTGLSGNTIYF
>TRBJ1-1|12|.|.|TRBV19
TGTGCCACCCGAGGGGCGGACACTGAAGCTTTCTTT
CATRGADTEAFF
>TRBJ1-3|12|.|few|TRBV9
TGTGCCAGCAGCGTAGATGAGAGGACCATATATTTT
CASSVDERTIYF
>TRBJ1-6|17|.|.|TRBV6-7
TGTGCCAGCAGGGGAATTAGGGGCTTCTCCTATAATTCACCCCTCCACTTT
CASRGIRGFSYNSPLHF
>TRBJ2-2|21|TRBD2|.|TRBV3-1/TRBV3-2
TGTGCCAGCAGCCAAGATCCTGTTAGGAGCGGGAGTCGAGGTAGAACCGGGGAGCTGTTTTTT
CASSQDPVRSGSRGRTGELFF
>TRBJ2-2|13|.|.|TRBV29-1
TGCAGCGTACAGACCATATGGACCGGGGAGCTGTTTTTT
CSVQTIWTGELFF
>TRBJ2-6|20|TRBD1|.|TRBV7-8
TGTGCCAGCAGCTTAATTAGGCCGGGACAGCGATCTTCTGGGGCCAACGTCCTGACTTTC
CASSLIRPGQRSSGANVLTF